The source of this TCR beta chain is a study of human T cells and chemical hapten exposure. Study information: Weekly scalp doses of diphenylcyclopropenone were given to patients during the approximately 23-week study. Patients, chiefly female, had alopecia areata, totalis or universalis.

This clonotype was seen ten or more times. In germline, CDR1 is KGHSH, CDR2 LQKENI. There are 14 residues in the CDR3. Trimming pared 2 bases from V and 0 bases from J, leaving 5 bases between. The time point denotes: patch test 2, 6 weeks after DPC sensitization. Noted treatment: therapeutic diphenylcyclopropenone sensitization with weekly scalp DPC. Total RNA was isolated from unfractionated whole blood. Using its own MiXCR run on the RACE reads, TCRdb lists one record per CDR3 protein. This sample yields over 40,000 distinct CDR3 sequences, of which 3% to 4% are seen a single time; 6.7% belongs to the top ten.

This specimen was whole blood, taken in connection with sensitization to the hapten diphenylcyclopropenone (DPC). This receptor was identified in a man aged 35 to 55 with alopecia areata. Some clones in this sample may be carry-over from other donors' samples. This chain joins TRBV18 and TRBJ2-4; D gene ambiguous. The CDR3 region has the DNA TGTGCCAGCTCACCAGCAGAAGCCAAAAACATTCAGTACTTC. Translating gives CASSPAEAKNIQYF.